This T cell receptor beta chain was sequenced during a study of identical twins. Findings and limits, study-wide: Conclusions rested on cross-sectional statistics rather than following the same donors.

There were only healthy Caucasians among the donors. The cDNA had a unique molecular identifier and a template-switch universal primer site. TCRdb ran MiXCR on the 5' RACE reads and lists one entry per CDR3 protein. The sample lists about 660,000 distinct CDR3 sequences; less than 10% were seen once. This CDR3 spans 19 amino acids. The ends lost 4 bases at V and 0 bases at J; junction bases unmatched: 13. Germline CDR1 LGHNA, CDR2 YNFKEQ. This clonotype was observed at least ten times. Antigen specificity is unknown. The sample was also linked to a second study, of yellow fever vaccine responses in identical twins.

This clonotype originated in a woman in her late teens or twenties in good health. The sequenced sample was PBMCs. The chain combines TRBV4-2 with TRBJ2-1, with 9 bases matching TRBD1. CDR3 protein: CASSPKGGTGRDSYNEQFF. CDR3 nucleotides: TGTGCCAGCAGCCCCAAGGGGGGGACAGGGCGGGACTCCTACAATGAGCAGTTCTTC.